The subject of this entry is one TCR beta chain. Its matching antigen is unknown. Amplified TCR beta CDR3 regions derived from RNA transcripts. Initially, a first-round RT-PCR of the TCR CDR3 employed the HTBI primer set. TCRdb analysed the multiplex PCR reads with MiXCR anew, one entry per CDR3 protein. The repertoire holds approximately 530,000 distinct CDR3 sequences, roughly a sixth seen once, with 18% in the top ten. This sample was taken from a study of T cells in Graves' hyperthyroidism and ophthalmopathy. Study context: The authors collected peripheral blood at initial diagnosis, before any treatment. Study-level findings and limits: A model of 13 V-J pairs discriminated ophthalmopathy from stable hyperthyroidism.

No progression to ophthalmopathy during 18 months of follow-up defined stable disease. Fresh peripheral blood, around 9.2 ml of it, supplied the PBMCs. Germline assignment: CDR1 SNHLY and CDR2 FYNNEI. The CDR3 consists of 15 residues. V lost 7 bases, J lost 3 bases, and 16 bases lay in between. The material sequenced was blood. The chain joins TRBV2 to TRBJ2-1; D possibly corresponds to TRBD1 (6 bases). This TCR was recovered from a woman aged 18-29 years with Graves' hyperthyroidism. CDR3 sequence reads: CASTPEGVGYNEQFF. The CDR3 bases are TGTGCCAGCACTCCAGAGGGGGTCGGCTACAATGAGCAGTTCTTC.